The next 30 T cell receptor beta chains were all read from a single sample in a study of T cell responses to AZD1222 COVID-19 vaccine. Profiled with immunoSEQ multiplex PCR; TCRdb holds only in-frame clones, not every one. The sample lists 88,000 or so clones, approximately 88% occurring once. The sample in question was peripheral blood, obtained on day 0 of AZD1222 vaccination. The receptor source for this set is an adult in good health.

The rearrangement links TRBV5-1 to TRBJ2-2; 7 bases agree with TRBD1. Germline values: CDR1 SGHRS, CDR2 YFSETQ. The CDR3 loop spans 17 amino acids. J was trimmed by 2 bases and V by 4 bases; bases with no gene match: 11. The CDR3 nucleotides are TGCGCCAGCAGCCAGGGACAGTTAAAGGGTAACACCGGGGAGCTGTTTTTT. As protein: CASSQGQLKGNTGELFF.

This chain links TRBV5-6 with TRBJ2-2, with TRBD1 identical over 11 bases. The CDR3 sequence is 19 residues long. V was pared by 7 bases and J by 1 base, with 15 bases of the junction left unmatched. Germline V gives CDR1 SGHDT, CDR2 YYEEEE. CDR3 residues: CASRSGGTGGALNTGELFF. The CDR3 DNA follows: TGTGCCAGCCGCTCTGGTGGGACAGGGGGGGCCCTGAACACCGGGGAGCTGTTTTTT.

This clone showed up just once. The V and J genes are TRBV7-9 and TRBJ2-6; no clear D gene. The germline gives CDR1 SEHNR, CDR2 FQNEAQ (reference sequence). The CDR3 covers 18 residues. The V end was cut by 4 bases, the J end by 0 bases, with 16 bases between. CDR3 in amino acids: CASSSSRILTSGANVLTF. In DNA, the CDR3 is TGTGCCAGCAGCTCATCGCGGATTCTGACCTCTGGGGCCAACGTCCTGACTTTC.

CDR3 residues: CASSSGGFYEQYF. For the CDR3, the DNA is TGTGCCAGCAGCTCCGGAGGATTCTACGAGCAGTACTTC. This chain joins TRBV9 and TRBJ2-7; maybe TRBD2 (5 bases). The CDR3 has 13 amino acids. Trimming shortened V by 4 bases and J by 3 bases, and 11 bases separated the two germline ends. The germline V gene encodes CDR1 SGDLS and CDR2 YYNGEE. The variable domain in full, with the rest retrieved from reference TRBV9 and TRBJ2-7, is DSGVTQTPKHLITATGQRVTLRCSPRSGDLSVYWYQQSLDQGLQFLIQYYNGEERAKGNILERFSAQQFPDLHSELNLSSLELGDSALYFCASSSGGFYEQYFGPGTRLTVT.

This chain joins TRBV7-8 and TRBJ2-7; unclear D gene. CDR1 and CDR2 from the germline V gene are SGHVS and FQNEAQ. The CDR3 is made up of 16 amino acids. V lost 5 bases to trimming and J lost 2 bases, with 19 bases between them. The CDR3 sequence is CASSPVRRASTYEQYF. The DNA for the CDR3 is TGTGCCAGCAGCCCTGTCCGAAGGGCCTCGACCTACGAGCAGTACTTC.

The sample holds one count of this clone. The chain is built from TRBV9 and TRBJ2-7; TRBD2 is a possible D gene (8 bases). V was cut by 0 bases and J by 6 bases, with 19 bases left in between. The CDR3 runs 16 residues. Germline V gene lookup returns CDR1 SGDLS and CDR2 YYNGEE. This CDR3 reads CASSVDGGGGGGEQYF. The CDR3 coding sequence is TGTGCCAGCAGCGTAGACGGGGGGGGAGGGGGCGGCGAGCAGTACTTC.

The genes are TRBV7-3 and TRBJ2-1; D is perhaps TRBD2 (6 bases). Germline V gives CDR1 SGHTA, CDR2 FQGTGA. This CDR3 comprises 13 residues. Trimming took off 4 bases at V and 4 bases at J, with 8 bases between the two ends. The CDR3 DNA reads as TGTGCCAGCAGCTCCGGACTATACAATGAGCAGTTCTTC. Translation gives CASSSGLYNEQFF.

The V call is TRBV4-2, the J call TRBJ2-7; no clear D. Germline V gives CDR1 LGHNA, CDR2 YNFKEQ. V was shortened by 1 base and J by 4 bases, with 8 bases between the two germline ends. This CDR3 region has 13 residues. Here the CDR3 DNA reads TGTGCCAGCAGCCAAGCTTCCCCATACGAGCAGTACTTC. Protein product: CASSQASPYEQYF.

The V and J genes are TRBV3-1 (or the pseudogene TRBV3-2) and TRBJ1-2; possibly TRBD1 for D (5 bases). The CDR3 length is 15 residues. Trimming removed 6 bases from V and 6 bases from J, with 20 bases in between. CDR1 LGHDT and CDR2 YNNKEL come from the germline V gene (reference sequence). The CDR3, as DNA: TGTGCCAGCAGACAAATGACCGCCTCAGGGAATGGCTACACCTTC. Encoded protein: CASRQMTASGNGYTF.

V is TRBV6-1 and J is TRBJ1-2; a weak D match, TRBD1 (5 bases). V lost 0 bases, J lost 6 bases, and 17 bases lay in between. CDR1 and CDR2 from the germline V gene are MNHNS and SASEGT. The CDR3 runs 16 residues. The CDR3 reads CASSEASGLLGDGYTF. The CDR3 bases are TGTGCCAGCAGTGAAGCATCGGGACTCTTGGGGGATGGCTACACCTTC.

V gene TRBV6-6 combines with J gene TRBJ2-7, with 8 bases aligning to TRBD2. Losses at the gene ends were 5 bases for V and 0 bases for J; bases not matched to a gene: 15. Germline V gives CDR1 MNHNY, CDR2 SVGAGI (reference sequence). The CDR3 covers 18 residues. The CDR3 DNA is TGTGCCAGCAGTCACCGGGGGGGGTCCCGTGTGAGCTCCTACGAGCAGTACTTC. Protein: CASSHRGGSRVSSYEQYF.

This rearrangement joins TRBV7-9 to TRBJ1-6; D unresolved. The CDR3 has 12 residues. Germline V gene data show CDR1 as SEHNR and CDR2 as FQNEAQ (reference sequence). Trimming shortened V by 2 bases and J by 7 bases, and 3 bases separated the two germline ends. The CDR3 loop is CASSLSNSPLHF. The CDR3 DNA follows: TGTGCCAGCAGCTTAAGCAATTCACCCCTCCACTTT.

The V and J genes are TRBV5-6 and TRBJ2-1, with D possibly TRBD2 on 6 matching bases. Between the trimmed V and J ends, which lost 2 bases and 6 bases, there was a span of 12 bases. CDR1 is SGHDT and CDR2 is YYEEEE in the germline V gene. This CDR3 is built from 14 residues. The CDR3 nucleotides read TGTGCCAGCAGCTTCGGCGGGGAGGTCAATGAGCAGTTCTTC. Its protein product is CASSFGGEVNEQFF.

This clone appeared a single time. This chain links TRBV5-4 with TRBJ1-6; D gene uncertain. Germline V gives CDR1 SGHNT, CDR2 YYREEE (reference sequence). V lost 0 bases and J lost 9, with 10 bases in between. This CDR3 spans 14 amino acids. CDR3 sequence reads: CASSLANNGSPLHF. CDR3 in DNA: TGTGCCAGCAGCTTGGCCAATAACGGTTCACCCCTCCACTTT. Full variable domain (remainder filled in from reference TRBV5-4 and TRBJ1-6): ETGVTQSPTHLIKTRGQQVTLRCSSQSGHNTVSWYQQALGQGPQFIFQYYREEENGRGNFPPRFSGLQFPNYSSELNVNALELDDSALYLCASSLANNGSPLHFGNGTRLTVT.

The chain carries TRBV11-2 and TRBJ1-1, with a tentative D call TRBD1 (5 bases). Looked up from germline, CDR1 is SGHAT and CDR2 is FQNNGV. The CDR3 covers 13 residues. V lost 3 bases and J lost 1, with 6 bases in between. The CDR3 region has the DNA TGTGCCAGCAGCTTCGGGGGGAACACTGAAGCTTTCTTT. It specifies CASSFGGNTEAFF. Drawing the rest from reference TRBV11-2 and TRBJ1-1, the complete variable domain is EAGVAQSPRYKIIEKRQSVAFWCNPISGHATLYWYQQILGQGPKLLIQFQNNGVVDDSQLPKDRFSAERLKGVDSTLKIQPAKLEDSAVYLCASSFGGNTEAFFGQGTRLTVV.

CDR3: CSAIDSTNTGELFF. CDR3 bases: TGCAGTGCTATTGACTCGACGAACACCGGGGAGCTGTTTTTT. The V call is TRBV20-1, the J call TRBJ2-2; D is unresolved. The CDR3 sequence is 14 residues long. Trimming left V 4 bases short and J 0 bases short, with 9 bases between. The germline CDR1 and CDR2 sequences are DFQATT and SNEGSKA (reference sequence).

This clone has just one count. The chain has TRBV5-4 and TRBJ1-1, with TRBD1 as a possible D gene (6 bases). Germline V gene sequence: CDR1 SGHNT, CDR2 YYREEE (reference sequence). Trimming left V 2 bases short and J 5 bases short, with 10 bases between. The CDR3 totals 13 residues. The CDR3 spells CASSLGGRTEAFF. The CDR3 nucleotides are TGTGCCAGCAGCTTAGGGGGAAGAACTGAAGCTTTCTTT.

The CDR3 sequence is CASSAPGRMNTEAFF. Here the CDR3 DNA reads TGTGCCAGTAGTGCACCGGGACGTATGAACACTGAAGCTTTCTTT. The J gene is TRBJ1-1, the V gene TRBV19; TRBD1 is a possible D gene (5 bases). This CDR3 has 15 amino acids. V dropped 5 bases and J dropped 0 bases, with 13 bases sitting between them. The germline CDR1 and CDR2 sequences are LNHDA and SQIVND (reference sequence).

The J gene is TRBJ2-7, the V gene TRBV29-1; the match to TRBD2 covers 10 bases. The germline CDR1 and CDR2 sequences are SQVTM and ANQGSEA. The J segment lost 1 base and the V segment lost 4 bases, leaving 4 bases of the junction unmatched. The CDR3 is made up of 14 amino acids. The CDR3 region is CSVGVLAGSYEQYF. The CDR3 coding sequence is TGCAGCGTTGGGGTACTAGCGGGATCCTACGAGCAGTACTTC.

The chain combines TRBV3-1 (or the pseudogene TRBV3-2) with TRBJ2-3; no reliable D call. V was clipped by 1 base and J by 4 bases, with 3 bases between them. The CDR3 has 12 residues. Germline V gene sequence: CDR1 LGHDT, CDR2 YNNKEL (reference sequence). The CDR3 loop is CASSQGPDTQYF. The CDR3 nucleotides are TGTGCCAGCAGCCAAGGGCCAGATACGCAGTATTTT.

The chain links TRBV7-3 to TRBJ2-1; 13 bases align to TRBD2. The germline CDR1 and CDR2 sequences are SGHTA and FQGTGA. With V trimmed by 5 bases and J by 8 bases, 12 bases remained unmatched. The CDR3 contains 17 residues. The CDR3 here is CASSLGLAGEGIYEQFF. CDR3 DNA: TGTGCCAGCAGCCTCGGACTAGCGGGGGAGGGTATCTATGAGCAGTTCTTC.

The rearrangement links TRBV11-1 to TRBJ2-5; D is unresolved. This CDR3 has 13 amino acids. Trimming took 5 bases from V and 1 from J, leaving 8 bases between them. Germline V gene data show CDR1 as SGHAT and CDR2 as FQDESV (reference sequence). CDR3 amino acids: CASSPPGQETQYF. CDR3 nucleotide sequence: TGTGCCAGCAGCCCTCCGGGCCAAGAGACCCAGTACTTC.

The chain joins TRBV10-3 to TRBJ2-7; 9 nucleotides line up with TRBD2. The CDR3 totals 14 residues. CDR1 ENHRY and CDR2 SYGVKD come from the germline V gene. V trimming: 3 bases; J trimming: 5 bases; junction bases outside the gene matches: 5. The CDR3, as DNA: TGTGCCATCAGTGACAGCGGGAGGACTAACGAGCAGTACTTC. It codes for CAISDSGRTNEQYF.

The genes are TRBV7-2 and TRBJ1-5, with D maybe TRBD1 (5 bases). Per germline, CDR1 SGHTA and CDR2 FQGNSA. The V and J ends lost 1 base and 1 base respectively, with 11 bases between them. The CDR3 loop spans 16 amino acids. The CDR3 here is CASSLVQDWSNQPQHF. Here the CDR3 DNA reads TGTGCCAGCAGCTTAGTACAGGACTGGAGCAATCAGCCCCAGCATTTT.

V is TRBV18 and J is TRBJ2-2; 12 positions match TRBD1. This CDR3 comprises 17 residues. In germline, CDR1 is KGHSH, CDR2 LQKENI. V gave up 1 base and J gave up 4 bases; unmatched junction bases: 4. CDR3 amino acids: CASSPRGQGASTGELFF. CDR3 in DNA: TGTGCCAGCTCACCACGGGGACAGGGGGCAAGCACCGGGGAGCTGTTTTTT.

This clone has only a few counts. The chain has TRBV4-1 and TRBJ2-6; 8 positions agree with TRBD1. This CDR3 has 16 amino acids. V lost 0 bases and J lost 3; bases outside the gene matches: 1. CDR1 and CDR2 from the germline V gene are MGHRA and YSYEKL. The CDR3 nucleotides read TGCGCCAGCAGCCAAGACAGGGGGCTTGGGGCCAACGTCCTGACTTTC. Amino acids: CASSQDRGLGANVLTF.

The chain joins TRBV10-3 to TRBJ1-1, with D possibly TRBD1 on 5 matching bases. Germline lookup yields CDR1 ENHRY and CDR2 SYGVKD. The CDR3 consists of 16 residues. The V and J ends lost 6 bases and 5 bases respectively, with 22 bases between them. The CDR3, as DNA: TGTGCCATCAGGACTACCACGACGGGGCCAGAAACTGAAGCTTTCTTT. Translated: CAIRTTTTGPETEAFF.

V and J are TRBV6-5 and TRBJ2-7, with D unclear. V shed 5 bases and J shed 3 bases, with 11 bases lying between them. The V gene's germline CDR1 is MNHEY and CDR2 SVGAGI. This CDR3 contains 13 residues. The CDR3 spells CASSTDGYYEQYF. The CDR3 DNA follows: TGTGCCAGCAGTACGGACGGGTACTACGAGCAGTACTTC.

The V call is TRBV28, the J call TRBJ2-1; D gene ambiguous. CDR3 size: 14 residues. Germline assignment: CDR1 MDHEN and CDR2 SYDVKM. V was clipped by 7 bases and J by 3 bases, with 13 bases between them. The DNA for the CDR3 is TGTGCCAGCACCCGGAATCTCTACTACAATGAGCAGTTCTTC. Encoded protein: CASTRNLYYNEQFF.

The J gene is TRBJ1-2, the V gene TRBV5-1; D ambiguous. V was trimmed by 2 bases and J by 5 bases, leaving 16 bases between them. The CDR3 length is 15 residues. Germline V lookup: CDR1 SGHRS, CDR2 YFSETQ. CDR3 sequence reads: CASSLNLHFTYGYTF. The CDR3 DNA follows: TGCGCCAGCAGCTTAAACTTACACTTCACATATGGCTACACCTTC.